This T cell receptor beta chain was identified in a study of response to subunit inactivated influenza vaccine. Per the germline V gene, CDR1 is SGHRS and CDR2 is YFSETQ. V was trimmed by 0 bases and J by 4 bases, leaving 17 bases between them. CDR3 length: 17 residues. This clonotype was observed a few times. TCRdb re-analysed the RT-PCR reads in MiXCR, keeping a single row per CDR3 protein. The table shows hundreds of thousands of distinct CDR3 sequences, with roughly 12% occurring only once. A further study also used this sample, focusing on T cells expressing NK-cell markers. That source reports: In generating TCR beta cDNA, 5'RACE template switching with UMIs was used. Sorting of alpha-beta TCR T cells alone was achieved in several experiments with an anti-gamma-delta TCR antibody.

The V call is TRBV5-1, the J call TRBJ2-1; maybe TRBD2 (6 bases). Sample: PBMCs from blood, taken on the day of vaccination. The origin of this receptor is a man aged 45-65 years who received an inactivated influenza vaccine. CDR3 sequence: CASSLATSWVGYNEQFF. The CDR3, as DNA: TGCGCCAGCAGCTTGGCAACTAGCTGGGTGGGGTACAATGAGCAGTTCTTC.